The sequence of this T cell receptor beta chain was determined in a study of control samples from healthy donors and cancer patients. The assay was immunoSEQ multiplex PCR, and TCRdb's table has in-frame clones only and misses some. There are approximately 50,000 clones in the sample; about 89% occur only once, and roughly 13% lies in the top ten. Germline values: CDR1 MNHEY, CDR2 SVGAGI. V lost 2 bases to trimming and J lost 6 bases, with 8 bases between them. The CDR3 is made up of 13 amino acids. The sequence was collected from a woman aged 55-75 years with lung cancer. The sample was PBMCs. This chain connects TRBV6-5 to TRBJ1-5; D remains ambiguous. The CDR3, as DNA: TGTGCCAGCAGTTACATGGGTGCTCAGCCCCAGCATTTT. Translated: CASSYMGAQPQHF.